The 29 T cell receptor beta chains listed next were all sequenced from one sample in a study of PD-1 blockade in classical Hodgkin lymphoma. Each of the patients experienced relapse following autologous stem cell transplantation, and their brentuximab vedotin exposure differed. Measured with immunoSEQ multiplex PCR; TCRdb has only the in-frame clones, and not every one. The sample has 95,000 or so clones, over 80% seen once. Source: peripheral blood mononuclear cells (PBMCs), taken at baseline. These receptors were collected from a human donor with classical Hodgkin lymphoma.

The CDR3 here is CASSPGEGSLRNEQYF. CDR3 coding DNA: TGTGCCAGCTCACCCGGCGAGGGGAGTCTAAGGAACGAGCAGTACTTC. This chain joins TRBV18 and TRBJ2-7; perhaps D is TRBD1 or TRBD2 (5 bases each). Germline CDR1 and CDR2: KGHSH and LQKENI. V dropped 3 bases and J dropped 5 bases, with 20 bases sitting between them. This CDR3 spans 16 amino acids.

The rearrangement uses TRBV6-6 and TRBJ2-5; D possibly corresponds to TRBD2 (6 bases). Trimming cost V 5 bases and J 5 bases, with 18 bases left between them. This CDR3 region has 15 residues. Germline V lookup: CDR1 MNHNY, CDR2 SVGAGI (reference sequence). Written as DNA, the CDR3 is TGTGCCAGCAGTGCCACCCGGCTGAGCGGGGAGACCCAGTACTTC. Translated, it gives CASSATRLSGETQYF.

This CDR3 is CASSRILETEAFF. CDR3 DNA sequence: TGTGCCAGCAGTCGCATACTAGAGACTGAAGCTTTCTTT. The chain links TRBV27 to TRBJ1-1; no firm D call. Germline V gives CDR1 MNHEY, CDR2 SMNVEV (reference sequence). V lost 5 bases and J lost 5, with 12 bases in between. The CDR3 loop spans 13 amino acids.

The chain is built from TRBV4-1 and TRBJ2-7; 8 bases are shared with TRBD2. Per germline, CDR1 MGHRA and CDR2 YSYEKL. The junction had 10 bases not matched to a gene; V was cut back by 2 bases and J by 4 bases. The CDR3 length is 16 residues. CDR3 coding DNA: TGCGCCAGCAGCCAACTCGCCCTAGCGGGTGGTTACGAGCAGTACTTC. This translates into CASSQLALAGGYEQYF.

V usage is TRBV28 and J usage is TRBJ1-1; perhaps TRBD1 as D (5 bases). From germline, CDR1 is MDHEN and CDR2 SYDVKM. V gave up 5 bases and J gave up 4 bases, with 14 bases separating them. There are 14 residues in the CDR3. The DNA for the CDR3 is TGTGCCAGCAGTCCCCCAGGGCAAGCCACTGAAGCTTTCTTT. This gives the protein CASSPPGQATEAFF.

Points on this clone: The same CDR3 is also encoded by other DNA sequences in this sample. This chain joins TRBV5-6 and TRBJ1-1; the D is unclear. V was clipped by 0 bases and J by 1 base, with 7 bases between them. Germline CDR1 is SGHDT and CDR2 is YYEEEE. The length of the CDR3 is 14 residues. The CDR3 here is CASSLEGTNTEAFF. The CDR3 bases are TGTGCCAGCAGCTTGGAGGGTACGAACACTGAAGCTTTCTTT.

The chain is built from TRBV5-1 and TRBJ2-1; 13 bases line up with TRBD2. This CDR3 has 16 amino acids. Unmatched junction bases numbered 8, after V lost 4 bases and J lost 7 bases. Per germline, CDR1 SGHRS and CDR2 YFSETQ. The CDR3, as DNA: TGCGCCAGCAGCACTACTAGCGGGAGGGGCGGGAATGAGCAGTTCTTC. It codes for CASSTTSGRGGNEQFF.

This clone was seen a single time. This chain links TRBV9 with TRBJ2-4; maybe TRBD2 (7 bases). This CDR3 is built from 16 residues. V dropped 4 bases and J dropped 1 base, with 15 bases sitting between them. Looked up from germline, CDR1 is SGDLS and CDR2 is YYNGEE. CDR3 in amino acids: CASSPSWGGAKNIQYF. As DNA, the CDR3 is TGTGCCAGCAGCCCCTCTTGGGGGGGCGCCAAAAACATTCAGTACTTC.

This clone was counted at least ten times. V usage is TRBV27 and J usage is TRBJ2-1; a weak D match, TRBD2 (5 bases). The CDR3 is 12 residues long. The V gene's germline CDR1 is MNHEY and CDR2 SMNVEV (reference sequence). The V end lost 5 bases, the J end lost 15 bases, and 17 bases lay between the germline ends. This CDR3 reads CASSPQDHRGFF. Here the CDR3 DNA reads TGTGCCAGCAGTCCCCAAGACCATCGGGGGTTCTTC.

The V and J genes are TRBV7-6 and TRBJ2-7, with 8 bases that match TRBD2. Germline trimming cut 5 bases from V and 6 bases from J; bases unmatched to any gene: 9. Germline V gives CDR1 SGHVS, CDR2 FNYEAQ. The CDR3 is 14 amino acids. CDR3 protein: CASSPGTGLVEQYF. The CDR3 DNA reads TGTGCCAGCAGCCCTGGGACGGGACTAGTCGAGCAGTACTTC.

In DNA form, the CDR3 reads TGTGCCAGCAGCTCAGGCCCTCAGACTATAGAGGACCAGTACTTC. It codes for CASSSGPQTIEDQYF. The chain has TRBV7-2 and TRBJ2-5, with D perhaps matching TRBD2 (5 bases). Germline lookup yields CDR1 SGHTA and CDR2 FQGNSA. The V and J ends lost 4 bases and 10 bases respectively, with 22 bases between them. The CDR3 covers 15 residues.

The chain is built from TRBV19 and TRBJ2-5; possible D gene TRBD1, 6 bases. Germline V gives CDR1 LNHDA, CDR2 SQIVND (reference sequence). The CDR3 totals 12 residues. The V end was cut by 9 bases, the J end by 9 bases, with 17 bases between. CDR3 sequence (DNA): TGTGCCAGCGACGAAGGGGGAGCGGCCCAGTACTTC. Translated: CASDEGGAAQYF.

The CDR3 DNA reads as TGTGCCAGTAGTATGTTAGGCGGGTCTCGGACCGGGGAGCTGTTTTTT. It codes for CASSMLGGSRTGELFF. V is TRBV19 and J is TRBJ2-2, with TRBD2 as a possible D gene (5 bases). Per the germline V gene, CDR1 is LNHDA and CDR2 is SQIVND (reference sequence). The CDR3 has 16 residues. The V gene lost 3 bases and the J gene lost 5 bases, with 16 bases spanning the gap.

The chain joins TRBV5-5 to TRBJ1-5, with 7 bases matching TRBD1. From germline, CDR1 is SGHKS and CDR2 YYEKEE (reference sequence). After removal of 3 bases from V and 0 bases from J, the junction contained 6 bases not matched to a gene. The CDR3 has 16 amino acids. In DNA form, the CDR3 reads TGTGCCAGCAGCTCTGGACAGGTGACTAGCAATCAGCCCCAGCATTTT. Amino acid sequence: CASSSGQVTSNQPQHF.

This rearrangement joins TRBV10-1 to TRBJ2-1, with TRBD1 as a possible D gene (5 bases). The V gene lost 2 bases and the J gene lost 6 bases, with 8 bases spanning the gap. In germline, CDR1 is WNHNN, CDR2 SYGVQD (reference sequence). There are 13 residues in the CDR3. The CDR3 sequence: CASSEQGPNEQFF. For the CDR3, the DNA is TGCGCCAGCAGTGAGCAGGGCCCCAATGAGCAGTTCTTC.

This clone was found once. The chain uses TRBV11-2 and TRBJ2-6, with D possibly called TRBD1 or TRBD2 (6 bases each). V was clipped by 5 bases and J by 5 bases, with 16 bases between them. CDR3 length: 16 residues. Germline V CDR1 and CDR2: SGHAT, FQNNGV. CDR3: CASSPPGAFRANVLTF. The DNA for the CDR3 is TGTGCCAGCAGCCCTCCGGGGGCGTTCAGGGCCAACGTCCTGACTTTC.

This chain connects TRBV14 to TRBJ2-7; possibly TRBD1 or TRBD2 for D (5 bases each). The CDR3 consists of 14 residues. CDR1 and CDR2 (germline): SGHDN, FVKESK. Trimming left V 4 bases short and J 4 bases short, with 14 bases between. DNA of the CDR3: TGTGCCAGCAGCCCACACGGGGCCGAGTACGAGCAGTACTTC. Protein product: CASSPHGAEYEQYF. Filled out from reference TRBV14 and TRBJ2-7, the complete variable domain reads EAGVTQFPSHSVIEKGQTVTLRCDPISGHDNLYWYRRVMGKEIKFLLHFVKESKQDESGMPNNRFLAERTGGTYSTLKVQPAELEDSGVYFCASSPHGAEYEQYFGPGTRLTVT.

The rearrangement uses TRBV4-3 and TRBJ2-2; unclear D gene. CDR3 size: 12 residues. Trimming pared 4 bases from V and 4 bases from J, leaving 4 bases between. Germline V gene data show CDR1 as LGHNA and CDR2 as YSLEER. The CDR3 loop is CASSRTTGELFF. The CDR3 nucleotides are TGCGCCAGCAGCCGTACCACCGGGGAGCTGTTTTTT.

This clone was picked up a small number of times. This chain connects TRBV9 to TRBJ2-3, with 9 bases identical to TRBD2. CDR1 is SGDLS, CDR2 YYNGEE, per germline. The CDR3 consists of 18 residues. V was pared by 4 bases and J by 5 bases, with 17 bases of the junction left unmatched. The DNA of the CDR3 is TGTGCCAGCAGCCCTCGACTAGCGGCGACCTCACGGGGAGATACGCAGTATTTT. Its protein product is CASSPRLAATSRGDTQYF. The complete variable domain, with remaining parts taken from reference TRBV9 and TRBJ2-3, reads DSGVTQTPKHLITATGQRVTLRCSPRSGDLSVYWYQQSLDQGLQFLIQYYNGEERAKGNILERFSAQQFPDLHSELNLSSLELGDSALYFCASSPRLAATSRGDTQYFGPGTRLTVL.

V usage is TRBV14 and J usage is TRBJ2-2, with D uncertain. Trimming cost V 4 bases and J 7 bases, with 7 bases left between them. Germline CDR1 is SGHDN and CDR2 is FVKESK. This CDR3 has 12 amino acids. This chain's CDR3 is CASSPSYGELFF. The CDR3, as DNA: TGTGCCAGCAGCCCGTCTTACGGGGAGCTGTTTTTT.

The chain carries TRBV10-1 and TRBJ2-1; TRBD2 might be the D (6 bases). Between the trimmed V and J ends, which lost 10 bases and 3 bases, there was a span of 16 bases. The germline V gene has CDR1 WNHNN and CDR2 SYGVQD (reference sequence). This CDR3 has 14 residues. The CDR3 DNA is TGCGCCACCCTCAGCGGGCGGAACTACAATGAGCAGTTCTTC. Translating gives CATLSGRNYNEQFF.

The chain joins TRBV11-2 to TRBJ2-7, with a tentative D call TRBD1 (5 bases). Trimming shortened V by 0 bases and J by 3 bases, and 12 bases separated the two germline ends. The V gene's germline CDR1 is SGHAT and CDR2 FQNNGV. The CDR3 has 15 residues. CDR3 bases: TGTGCCAGCAGCTTAGATCTTGACAGTCTCTACGAGCAGTACTTC. Translating it yields CASSLDLDSLYEQYF.

For the CDR3, the DNA is TGTGCCAGCAGCCCCACGGCCATTTTTGGGTACACCGGGGAGCTGTTTTTT. Protein sequence: CASSPTAIFGYTGELFF. The rearrangement links TRBV9 to TRBJ2-2; D ambiguous. V dropped 4 bases and J dropped 3 bases, with 19 bases sitting between them. Germline CDR1 and CDR2: SGDLS and YYNGEE. CDR3 length equals 17 residues.

The chain recombines TRBV5-8 with TRBJ2-7, with D unresolved. V gave up 1 base and J gave up 3 bases, with 5 bases separating them. Looked up from germline, CDR1 is SGHTS and CDR2 is YDEGEE. This CDR3 is built from 12 residues. The CDR3 DNA reads TGTGCCAGCAGCTTGTTAGGCTACGAGCAGTACTTC. As protein: CASSLLGYEQYF.

This chain connects TRBV5-5 to TRBJ2-1; D gene unclear. V was shortened by 7 bases and J by 4 bases, with 9 bases between the two germline ends. Per the germline V gene, CDR1 is SGHKS and CDR2 is YYEKEE (reference sequence). This CDR3 has 12 amino acids. This CDR3 reads CASARVYNEQFF. The CDR3 nucleotides read TGTGCCAGCGCACGCGTTTACAATGAGCAGTTCTTC. The full variable domain, rest sourced from reference TRBV5-5 and TRBJ2-1, is DAGVTQSPTHLIKTRGQQVTLRCSPISGHKSVSWYQQVLGQGPQFIFQYYEKEERGRGNFPDRFSARQFPNYSSELNVNALLLGDSALYLCASARVYNEQFFGPGTRLTVL.

The chain uses TRBV18 and TRBJ2-2; 7 positions agree with TRBD1. Germline assignment: CDR1 KGHSH and CDR2 LQKENI. The CDR3 has 14 amino acids. V was clipped by 4 bases and J by 3 bases; unmatched bases: 2. This CDR3 reads CASSRQGDTGELFF. As DNA, the CDR3 is TGTGCCAGCTCACGACAGGGAGACACCGGGGAGCTGTTTTTT.

This rearrangement joins TRBV10-3 to TRBJ2-7; the match to TRBD2 covers 13 bases. The germline CDR1 and CDR2 sequences are ENHRY and SYGVKD. Trimming removed 10 bases from V and 7 bases from J; junction bases left unmatched: 13. This CDR3 spans 15 amino acids. The CDR3 DNA reads as TGTGCCACGGACTCCGAGGGACTAGCGGGAAATGAGCAGTACTTC. It translates to CATDSEGLAGNEQYF.

The V gene is TRBV5-4, the J gene TRBJ1-2, with TRBD1 identical over 7 bases. Germline V gives CDR1 SGHNT, CDR2 YYREEE (reference sequence). Trimming removed 4 bases from V and 4 bases from J; junction bases left unmatched: 4. The length of the CDR3 is 13 residues. The CDR3 sequence: CASSAGGIYGYTF. DNA for the CDR3: TGTGCCAGCAGCGCAGGGGGTATCTATGGCTACACCTTC.

The chain carries TRBV10-3 and TRBJ1-1, with D possibly TRBD1 on 6 matching bases. The CDR3 spans 14 residues. The germline gives CDR1 ENHRY, CDR2 SYGVKD. With 3 bases removed from V and 3 bases from J, the gap between germline ends came to 11 bases. The CDR3 region has the DNA TGTGCCATCAGTGACAGGGGCACGGACACTGAAGCTTTCTTT. Translated: CAISDRGTDTEAFF.